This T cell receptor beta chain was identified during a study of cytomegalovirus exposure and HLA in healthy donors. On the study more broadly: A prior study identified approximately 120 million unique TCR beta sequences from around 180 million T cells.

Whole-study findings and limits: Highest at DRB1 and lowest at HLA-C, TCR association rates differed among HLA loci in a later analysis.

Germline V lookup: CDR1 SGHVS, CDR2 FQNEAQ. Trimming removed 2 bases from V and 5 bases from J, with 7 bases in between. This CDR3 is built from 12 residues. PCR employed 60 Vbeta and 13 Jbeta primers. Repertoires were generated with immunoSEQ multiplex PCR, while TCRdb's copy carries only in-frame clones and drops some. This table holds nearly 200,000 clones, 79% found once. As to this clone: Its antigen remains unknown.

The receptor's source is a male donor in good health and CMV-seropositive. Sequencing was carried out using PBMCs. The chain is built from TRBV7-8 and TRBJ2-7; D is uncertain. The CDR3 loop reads CASSLQINEQYF. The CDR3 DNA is TGTGCCAGCAGCTTACAGATCAACGAGCAGTACTTC.